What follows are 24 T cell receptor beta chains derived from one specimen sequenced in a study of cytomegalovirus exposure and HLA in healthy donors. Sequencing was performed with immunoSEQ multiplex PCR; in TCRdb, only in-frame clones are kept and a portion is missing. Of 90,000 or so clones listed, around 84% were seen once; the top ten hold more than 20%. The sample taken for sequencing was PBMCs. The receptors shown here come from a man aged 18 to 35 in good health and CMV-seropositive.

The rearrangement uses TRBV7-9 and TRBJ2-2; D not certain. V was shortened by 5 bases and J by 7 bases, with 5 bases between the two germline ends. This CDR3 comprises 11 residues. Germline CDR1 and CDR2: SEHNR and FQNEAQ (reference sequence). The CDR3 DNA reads TGTGCCAGCAGCGGTAGCGGGGAGCTGTTTTTT. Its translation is CASSGSGELFF.

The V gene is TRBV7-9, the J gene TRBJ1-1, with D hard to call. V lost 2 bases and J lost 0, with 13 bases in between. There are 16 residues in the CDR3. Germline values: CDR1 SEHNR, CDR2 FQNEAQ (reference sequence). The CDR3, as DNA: TGTGCCAGCAGCTTATTCGGGGAGGATATGAACACTGAAGCTTTCTTT. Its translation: CASSLFGEDMNTEAFF.

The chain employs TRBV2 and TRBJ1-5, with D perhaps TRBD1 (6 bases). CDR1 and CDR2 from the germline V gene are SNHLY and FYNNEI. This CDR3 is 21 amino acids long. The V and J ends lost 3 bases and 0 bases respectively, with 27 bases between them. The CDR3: CASSDPRRKTGSQYSNQPQHF. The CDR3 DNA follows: TGTGCCAGCAGTGACCCTAGAAGAAAAACAGGGAGCCAATATAGCAATCAGCCCCAGCATTTT. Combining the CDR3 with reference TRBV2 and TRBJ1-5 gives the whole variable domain EPEVTQTPSHQVTQMGQEVILRCVPISNHLYFYWYRQILGQKVEFLVSFYNNEISEKSEIFDDQFSVERPDGSNFTLKIRSTKLEDSAMYFCASSDPRRKTGSQYSNQPQHFGDGTRLSIL.

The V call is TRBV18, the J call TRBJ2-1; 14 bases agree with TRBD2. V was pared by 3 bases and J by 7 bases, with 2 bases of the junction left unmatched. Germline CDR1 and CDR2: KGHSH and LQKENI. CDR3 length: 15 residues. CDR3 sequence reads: CASSPGTSGRNEQFF. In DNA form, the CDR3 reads TGTGCCAGCTCACCCGGGACTAGCGGGAGAAATGAGCAGTTCTTC. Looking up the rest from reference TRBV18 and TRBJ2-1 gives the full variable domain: NAGVMQNPRHLVRRRGQEARLRCSPMKGHSHVYWYRQLPEEGLKFMVYLQKENIIDESGMPKERFSAEFPKEGPSILRIQQVVRGDSAAYFCASSPGTSGRNEQFFGPGTRLTVL.

The CDR3 region is CASSPTTSGRFHEQFF. DNA of the CDR3: TGTGCCAGTAGTCCCACCACTAGCGGGAGGTTCCATGAGCAGTTCTTC. The V and J genes are TRBV19 and TRBJ2-1; 12 bases agree with TRBD2. J gave up 8 bases and V 5 bases, and 10 bases lay outside the gene matches. This CDR3 is built from 16 residues. CDR1 is LNHDA, CDR2 SQIVND, per germline (reference sequence).

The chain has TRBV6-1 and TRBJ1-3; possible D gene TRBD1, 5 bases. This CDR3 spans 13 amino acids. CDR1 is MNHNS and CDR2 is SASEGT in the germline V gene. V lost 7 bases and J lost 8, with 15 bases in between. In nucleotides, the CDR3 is TGTGCCAGCACGACAGAAGTAACCGACACCATATATTTT. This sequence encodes CASTTEVTDTIYF.

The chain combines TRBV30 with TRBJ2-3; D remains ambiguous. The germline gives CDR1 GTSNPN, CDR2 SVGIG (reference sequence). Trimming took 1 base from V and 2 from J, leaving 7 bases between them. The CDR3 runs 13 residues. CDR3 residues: CAWSGAFTDTQYF. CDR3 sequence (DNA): TGTGCCTGGAGTGGCGCTTTCACAGATACGCAGTATTTT.

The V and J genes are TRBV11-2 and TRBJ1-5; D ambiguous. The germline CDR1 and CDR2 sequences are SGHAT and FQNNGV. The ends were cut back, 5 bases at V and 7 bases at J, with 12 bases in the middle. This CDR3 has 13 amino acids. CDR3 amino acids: CASSPLPGQPQHF. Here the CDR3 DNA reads TGTGCCAGCAGCCCCCTCCCGGGACAGCCCCAGCATTTT.

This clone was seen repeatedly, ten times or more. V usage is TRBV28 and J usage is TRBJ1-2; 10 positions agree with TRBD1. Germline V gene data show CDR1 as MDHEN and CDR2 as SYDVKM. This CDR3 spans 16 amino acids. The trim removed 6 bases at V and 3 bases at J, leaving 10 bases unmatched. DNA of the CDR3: TGTGCCAGCAGGAAGGCGATGACAGGGGGCGACTATGGCTACACCTTC. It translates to CASRKAMTGGDYGYTF.

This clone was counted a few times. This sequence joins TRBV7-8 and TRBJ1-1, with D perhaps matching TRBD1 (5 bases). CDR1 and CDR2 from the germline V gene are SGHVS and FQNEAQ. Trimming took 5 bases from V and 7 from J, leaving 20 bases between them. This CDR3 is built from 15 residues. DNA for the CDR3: TGTGCCAGCAGCAACAGGACACGCCCCAACCTTGAAGCTTTCTTT. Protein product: CASSNRTRPNLEAFF.

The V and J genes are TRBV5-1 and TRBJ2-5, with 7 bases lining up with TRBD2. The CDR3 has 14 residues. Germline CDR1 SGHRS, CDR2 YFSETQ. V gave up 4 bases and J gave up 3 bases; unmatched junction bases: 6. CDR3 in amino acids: CASSPVAGEETQYF. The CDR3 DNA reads TGCGCCAGCAGCCCGGTGGCGGGAGAAGAGACCCAGTACTTC. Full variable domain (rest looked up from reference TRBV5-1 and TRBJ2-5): KAGVTQTPRYLIKTRGQQVTLSCSPISGHRSVSWYQQTPGQGLQFLFEYFSETQRNKGNFPGRFSGRQFSNSRSEMNVSTLELGDSALYLCASSPVAGEETQYFGPGTRLLVL.

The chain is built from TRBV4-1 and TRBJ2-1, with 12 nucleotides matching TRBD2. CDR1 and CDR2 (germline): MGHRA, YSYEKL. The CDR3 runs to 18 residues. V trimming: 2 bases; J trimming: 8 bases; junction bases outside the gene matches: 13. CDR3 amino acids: CASSQKTSGRTYNYEQFF. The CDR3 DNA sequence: TGCGCCAGCAGCCAAAAGACTAGCGGGAGAACGTACAATTATGAGCAGTTCTTC.

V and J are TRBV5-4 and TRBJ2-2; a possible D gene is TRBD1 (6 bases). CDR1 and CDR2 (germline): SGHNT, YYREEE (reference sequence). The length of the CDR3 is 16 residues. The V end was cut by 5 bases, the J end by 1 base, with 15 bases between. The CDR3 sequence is CASRTSAGVNTGELFF. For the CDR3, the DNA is TGTGCCAGCAGAACCTCCGCAGGGGTGAACACCGGGGAGCTGTTTTTT.

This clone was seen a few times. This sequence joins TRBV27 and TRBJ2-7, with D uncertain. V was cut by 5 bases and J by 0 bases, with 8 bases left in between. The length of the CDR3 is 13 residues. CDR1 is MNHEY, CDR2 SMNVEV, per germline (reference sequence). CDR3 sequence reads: CASSDLISYEQYF. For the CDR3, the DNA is TGTGCCAGCAGTGACTTAATCTCCTACGAGCAGTACTTC.

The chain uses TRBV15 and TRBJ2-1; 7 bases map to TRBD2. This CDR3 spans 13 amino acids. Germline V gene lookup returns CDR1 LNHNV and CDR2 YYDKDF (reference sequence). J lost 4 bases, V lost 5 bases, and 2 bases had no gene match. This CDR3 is CATSLAAYNEQFF. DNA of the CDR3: TGTGCCACCAGCCTAGCGGCGTACAATGAGCAGTTCTTC.

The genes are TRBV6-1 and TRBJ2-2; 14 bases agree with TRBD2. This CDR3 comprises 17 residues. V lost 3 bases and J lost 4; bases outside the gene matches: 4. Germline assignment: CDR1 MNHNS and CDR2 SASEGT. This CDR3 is CASSEGLAGVTTGELFF. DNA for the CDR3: TGTGCCAGCAGTGAGGGACTAGCGGGAGTTACCACCGGGGAGCTGTTTTTT.

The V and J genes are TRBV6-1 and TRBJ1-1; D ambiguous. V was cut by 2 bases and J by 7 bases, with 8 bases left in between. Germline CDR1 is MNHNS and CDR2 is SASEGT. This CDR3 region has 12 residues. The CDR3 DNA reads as TGTGCCAGCAGTGAAACGGGGTTTGAAGCTTTCTTT. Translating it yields CASSETGFEAFF.

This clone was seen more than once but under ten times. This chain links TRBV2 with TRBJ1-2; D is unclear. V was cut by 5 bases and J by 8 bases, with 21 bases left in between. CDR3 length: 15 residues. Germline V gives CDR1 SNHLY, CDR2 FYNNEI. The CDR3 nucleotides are TGTGCCAGCAGTCCTAATCCGGGGAGAAATCGGGGCTACACCTTC. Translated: CASSPNPGRNRGYTF.

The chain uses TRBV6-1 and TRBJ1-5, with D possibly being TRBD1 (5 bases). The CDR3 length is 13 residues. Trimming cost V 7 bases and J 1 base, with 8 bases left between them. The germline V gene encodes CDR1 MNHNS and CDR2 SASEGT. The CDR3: CASKTDSNQPQHF. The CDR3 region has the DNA TGTGCCAGCAAGACAGACAGCAATCAGCCCCAGCATTTT.

The CDR3 sequence: CASNRASGANVLTF. The CDR3 region has the DNA TGTGCCAGCAACAGGGCCTCTGGGGCCAACGTCCTGACTTTC. The J gene is TRBJ2-6, the V gene TRBV6-5; TRBD1 might be the D (6 bases). The ends were cut back, 7 bases at V and 0 bases at J, with 7 bases in the middle. The CDR3 length is 14 residues. Germline values: CDR1 MNHEY, CDR2 SVGAGI.

The CDR3 region has the DNA TGTGCCAGCAGCCGCACCCGAAGTTGGGCCCTATACAATGAGCAGTTCTTC. This encodes CASSRTRSWALYNEQFF. This rearrangement joins TRBV7-6 to TRBJ2-1; unclear D gene. The V end was cut by 5 bases, the J end by 4 bases, with 21 bases between. The CDR3 is made up of 17 amino acids. Germline V gene lookup returns CDR1 SGHVS and CDR2 FNYEAQ.

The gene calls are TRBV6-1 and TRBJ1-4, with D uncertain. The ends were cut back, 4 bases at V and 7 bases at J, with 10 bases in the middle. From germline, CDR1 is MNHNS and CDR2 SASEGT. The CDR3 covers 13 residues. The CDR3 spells CASSAIGSEKLFF. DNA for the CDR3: TGTGCCAGCAGTGCTATAGGGAGTGAAAAACTGTTTTTT.

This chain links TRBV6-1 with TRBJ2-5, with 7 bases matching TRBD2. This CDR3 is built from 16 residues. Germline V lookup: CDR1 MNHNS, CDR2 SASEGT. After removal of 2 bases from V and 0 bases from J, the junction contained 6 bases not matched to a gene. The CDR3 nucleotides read TGTGCCAGCAGTGAAACGTTCCTAGCGGACCAAGAGACCCAGTACTTC. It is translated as CASSETFLADQETQYF.

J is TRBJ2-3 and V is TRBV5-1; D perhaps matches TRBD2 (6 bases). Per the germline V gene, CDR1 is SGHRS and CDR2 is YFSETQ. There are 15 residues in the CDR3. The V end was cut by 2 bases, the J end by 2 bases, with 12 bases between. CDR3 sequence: CASSLPGLTTDTQYF. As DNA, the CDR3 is TGCGCCAGCAGCTTACCGGGACTTACCACAGATACGCAGTATTTT.